This is a list of T cell receptor beta chains from one sample in a study of cytomegalovirus exposure and HLA in healthy donors. TCRdb keeps only in-frame clones here, not all; method: immunoSEQ multiplex PCR. This sample carries approximately 180,000 clones, 75% to 85% of them seen once, and the ten largest clones take 1.6%. Sequencing was carried out using PBMCs. Source of these receptors: a woman in her forties or fifties in good health and CMV-seronegative. CDR3s leave out the opening cysteine and the closing phenylalanine or tryptophan.

V gene,CDR3 length,J gene,CDR3 protein
TRBV4-1,13,TRBJ1-1,ASSQETDLNTEAF
TRBV6-1,13,TRBJ1-2,ASRDTSKGGYGYT
TRBV9,13,TRBJ1-4,ASSDSTGRHEKLF
TRBV19,10,TRBJ1-3,ASGETGNTIY
TRBV7-2,11,TRBJ1-6,ASRTAYNSPLH
TRBV6-5,12,TRBJ1-1,ASKVTGLNTEAF
TRBV19,11,TRBJ2-7,ASSLYNRDEQY
TRBV10-1,9,TRBJ2-2,ASTGTGELF
TRBV4-3,15,TRBJ2-1,ASSLSTSSGSYNEQF
TRBV29-1,12,TRBJ2-5,SALDSTGRETQY
TRBV5-1,12,TRBJ2-7,ASSLAPVSYEQY
TRBV4-1,13,TRBJ1-2,ASSQEQGGNYGYT
TRBV6-5,11,TRBJ1-1,ASSRVLNTEAF
TRBV6-5,14,TRBJ1-2,ASSYPSGGGNYGYT
TRBV5-6,14,TRBJ2-1,ASSGAGTGNLGEQF
TRBV11-3,9,TRBJ2-1,ASSLQGEQF
TRBV7-9,13,TRBJ1-3,ASSPVGGLGNTIY
TRBV2,11,TRBJ1-6,ASIGDINSPLH
TRBV6-1,13,TRBJ2-1,ASRTERPLYNEQF
TRBV6-1,11,TRBJ2-2,ASSEAALLELF
TRBV5-8,12,TRBJ1-1,ASSPPWRSTEAF
TRBV5-1,13,TRBJ2-5,ASSFGQGAGKTQY
TRBV7-2,12,TRBJ1-1,ASSGAIMNTEAF
TRBV7-9,13,TRBJ2-6,ASSLAGAGANVLT
TRBV5-1,13,TRBJ2-7,ASSSQGDRTYEQY
TRBV5-1,11,NA,ASSITTAGEQY
TRBV9,13,TRBJ2-6,ASSPRHSGANVLT
TRBV7-2,13,TRBJ2-5,ASSFGQGSGETQY
TRBV10-2,12,TRBJ2-7,ASSATGTGAEQY
TRBV5-1,16,TRBJ2-2,ASSKFQGGFMTTGELF
TRBV10-3,14,TRBJ2-7,AISTNTGGGSYEQY
TRBV5-6,13,TRBJ2-5,ASSSRSGRQETQY
TRBV5-4,12,TRBJ1-1,ASSLASGNTEAF
TRBV11-2,12,TRBJ1-1,ASSFVGVNTEAF
TRBV28,10,TRBJ1-3,AIEGGGNTIY
TRBV5-1,15,TRBJ2-1,ASSLYGRAGSYNEQF
TRBV5-1,10,TRBJ2-2,ASGEGPGELF